The sequence of this T cell receptor (beta chain) was determined in a study of chemoradiotherapy in HPV16-positive cancers (dated by TCRdb to the early 2020s). Concerning the study at large: Candidate HPV-specific T-cell clones and common TCR motifs were defined through functional T-cell assays on cells from a couple of HPV16-positive patients. Whether T-cell immunity against the HPV oncoproteins E6 and E7 changes during chemoradiotherapy and whether survival is affected by this immunity were examined in the study. TCR repertoires from some 89 patients with HPV-related cancers were then used to track the candidate HPV-specific TCRs and motifs.

Because repertoires were sampled repeatedly during chemoradiotherapy, clonal expansion in the tumor microenvironment could be followed. Library prep was done by the immunoSEQ multiplex PCR assay. Held by TCRdb, this immuneACCESS table contains in-frame sequences only and omits some clones. Under half of the omission traces to an unresolved V gene where checked; the cause of the rest is unknown. A total of 15,000 to 20,000 clones appear in this sample, around nine tenths of them only once. The ten largest clones represent around 2% of the sample. About this clone: Its recognized antigen is unknown. The input lacks base qualities; no much larger clone sits a single base away.

What the research found in general, with its limitations: Expansion of candidate HPV-specific clones and E7-related TCR motifs was observed in the tumor microenvironment during treatment, whereas no such expansion was observed for non-HPV-specific T cells. The functional definition of HPV-specific T cells came from only a couple of HPV16-positive patients, and the survival association was reported for HPV16-positive patients. Among HPV16-positive patients, expansion of HPV-responsive T cells during chemoradiotherapy was associated with better recurrence-free survival.

Trimming removed 2 bases from V and 6 bases from J, leaving 15 bases between the germline ends. Inclusive of the bounding cysteine and phenylalanine, the CDR3 is 15 residues long. The entry retains the CDR3 DNA only, 45 bases that are in frame from base 1. The germline V gene sets CDR1 to SGHRS and CDR2 to YFSETQ. The TCR sequence derives from a human donor with HPV-associated anogenital cancer. The chain uses TRBV5-1 and TRBJ2-1, with TRBD2 tentatively as D gene (6 bases match). The specimen comprised blood, sampled from a patient who underwent chemoradiotherapy. This receptor carries the CDR3 CASSFEDRGSNEQFF. The nucleotide sequence is given as TGCGCCAGCAGCTTTGAGGACCGGGGGAGCAATGAGCAGTTCTTC.